These 26 T cell receptor beta chains originate from one sample sequenced in a study of HIV-infected children after antiretroviral therapy interruption (dated by TCRdb to the late 2010s). Sample treatment or condition, as interpreted from the label and publication: PENTA 11 planned treatment interruption arm or continuous ART arm. The library came from 3' RACE. Reads for this sample came from an Illumina MiSeq. TCR libraries were generated from RNA by a 3' RACE protocol incorporating unique molecular identifiers so that PCR amplification bias could be corrected. TCRdb handled the public reads itself, with Q25 trimming in fastp and clone calling in MiXCR, and kept productive beta chains. For every CDR3 protein sequence, its rows merge into one entry that carries the most common genes and DNA. The sample contains 45,000 to 50,000 distinct CDR3 sequences, around 4% of them found a single time. The ten top clones hold approximately 0.67% of the sample.

Specimen: CD45RA+ CD4+ T cells from PBMCs, pooled from several time points, collected from a donor given antiretroviral therapy, either interrupted or continuous. The cell subset or site label here, explained by the study, means: naive CD4+ CD45RA+ CD45RO- T cells. The receptors here all came from a pool of human donors with HIV.

The chain carries TRBV12-3 or TRBV12-4 and TRBJ2-7; 7 nucleotides match TRBD1. The ends lost 6 bases at V and 5 bases at J; junction bases unmatched: 7. The CDR3 is made up of 13 amino acids. The CDR3 sequence is CASRPTGRNEQYF. DNA for the CDR3: TGTGCCAGCAGGCCGACAGGGAGAAACGAGCAGTACTTC.

In this sample, this clonotype turned up many times. V is TRBV19 and J is TRBJ1-2; the D is unclear. This CDR3 spans 14 amino acids. Germline CDR1 LNHDA, CDR2 SQIVND (reference sequence). The V end lost 3 bases, the J end lost 2 bases, and 10 bases lay between the germline ends. The CDR3 bases are TGTGCCAGTAGTATGGAGGGTCTGAACTATGGCTACACCTTC. This translates into CASSMEGLNYGYTF.

This clonotype was counted at least ten times. The chain combines TRBV2 with TRBJ2-1; D might be TRBD1 or TRBD2, each matching 5 bases. Germline V gene data show CDR1 as SNHLY and CDR2 as FYNNEI. CDR3 length: 12 residues. V lost 6 bases, J lost 8 bases, and 11 bases lay in between. CDR3 in amino acids: CASRLGVYEQFF. CDR3 nucleotide sequence: TGTGCCAGCAGACTAGGGGTGTATGAGCAGTTCTTC.

This clonotype was seen only a few times. The rearrangement uses TRBV7-3 and TRBJ2-3; D is perhaps TRBD1 or TRBD2 (6 bases each). Germline V gene sequence: CDR1 SGHTA, CDR2 FQGTGA. V gave up 4 bases and J gave up 8 bases, with 22 bases separating them. This CDR3 has 16 residues. This CDR3 reads CASSSGGPELTSTQYF. The CDR3 DNA follows: TGTGCCAGCAGCTCTGGGGGGCCTGAACTAACTAGTACGCAGTATTTT.

The sample holds many counts of this clonotype. The chain is built from TRBV20-1 and TRBJ2-5, with 7 bases identical to TRBD2. Trimming took 6 bases from V and 4 from J; bases not matched to a gene: 11. Germline V lookup: CDR1 DFQATT, CDR2 SNEGSKA (reference sequence). This CDR3 contains 14 residues. As DNA, the CDR3 is TGCAGTGCCCCGGGGCGGGGGAGGCCAGAGACCCAGTACTTC. Amino acids: CSAPGRGRPETQYF.

A remark on this clonotype: The junction differs from germline at one of its ends, possibly a read error. This chain uses TRBV12-3 or TRBV12-4 with TRBJ1-2, with D hard to call. This CDR3 is 9 amino acids long. CDR3 DNA sequence: TGTGCCAGCAGGCCGGGCTTCGCCTTC. Translated, it gives CASRPGFAF.

This clonotype was found many times. The chain uses TRBV27 and TRBJ1-2; 8 nucleotides agree with TRBD1. Losses at the gene ends were 5 bases for V and 8 bases for J; bases not matched to a gene: 7. Germline CDR1 MNHEY, CDR2 SMNVEV (reference sequence). The CDR3 has 13 amino acids. CDR3 loop: CASSPDRGWGYTF. The CDR3 DNA reads as TGTGCCAGCAGTCCAGACAGGGGATGGGGCTACACCTTC.

This clonotype showed up many times. The chain joins TRBV2 to TRBJ2-2; maybe TRBD2 (5 bases). Germline values: CDR1 SNHLY, CDR2 FYNNEI. With 6 bases removed from V and 1 base from J, the gap between germline ends came to 9 bases. The CDR3 extends over 14 amino acids. DNA for the CDR3: TGTGCCAGCAGCCGGGATTGGAACACCGGGGAGCTGTTTTTT. Residues: CASSRDWNTGELFF.

This clonotype showed up many times. The chain employs TRBV6-6 and TRBJ2-1; D is uncertain. Trimming shortened V by 6 bases and J by 9 bases, and 9 bases separated the two germline ends. The germline gives CDR1 MNHNY, CDR2 SVGAGI (reference sequence). This CDR3 is built from 11 residues. In nucleotides, the CDR3 is TGTGCCAGCAGCCTCCTCGCTGAGCAGTTCTTC. Protein sequence: CASSLLAEQFF.

J is TRBJ2-3 and V is TRBV5-1; D perhaps matches TRBD2 (6 bases). Germline loops: CDR1 SGHRS, CDR2 YFSETQ. The CDR3 runs to 11 residues. The V and J ends lost 5 bases and 11 bases respectively, with 12 bases between them. CDR3 loop: CASRRDSRQYF. The CDR3 DNA follows: TGCGCCAGCAGGCGGGATAGTAGGCAGTATTTT.

This clonotype has ten or more counts. The rearrangement links TRBV20-1 to TRBJ2-7; the match to TRBD2 covers 11 bases. Germline CDR1 and CDR2: DFQATT and SNEGSKA (reference sequence). The CDR3 length is 14 residues. V shed 6 bases, J shed 1 base, and the junction held 5 bases outside the gene matches. In DNA, the CDR3 is TGCAGTGCCACACTAGCGGGGGTGTCCTACGAGCAGTACTTC. Its translation: CSATLAGVSYEQYF.

This clonotype was picked up many times. V usage is TRBV12-3 or TRBV12-4 and J usage is TRBJ2-1; perhaps TRBD2 as D (7 bases). The V and J ends lost 6 bases and 9 bases respectively, with 15 bases between them. The CDR3 has 13 amino acids. CDR3 sequence: CASRVGGGVEQFF. The CDR3 DNA sequence: TGTGCCAGCAGAGTTGGAGGGGGGGTTGAGCAGTTCTTC.

In this sample, this clonotype turned up many times. V usage is TRBV12-3 or TRBV12-4 and J usage is TRBJ2-7; no definite D call. This CDR3 has 12 residues. Trimming cost V 1 base and J 5 bases, with 6 bases left between them. In DNA, the CDR3 is TGTGCCAGCAGTTTAGTCCCCCACGAGCAGTACTTC. Translated: CASSLVPHEQYF.

This clonotype has ten or more counts. This chain links TRBV3-1 with TRBJ1-5, with D hard to call. CDR3 length: 13 amino acids. Trimming pared 2 bases from V and 3 bases from J, leaving 5 bases between. Germline assignment: CDR1 LGHDT and CDR2 YNNKEL (reference sequence). For the CDR3, the DNA is TGTGCCAGCAGCCAACAGATCAATCAGCCCCAGCATTTT. It codes for CASSQQINQPQHF.

This clonotype has ten or more counts. The chain recombines TRBV12-3 or TRBV12-4 with TRBJ1-2; tentatively, D is TRBD1 (5 bases). Trimming removed 6 bases from V and 4 bases from J, with 15 bases in between. This CDR3 has 14 amino acids. This CDR3 reads CASRSGGVPYGYTF. The CDR3 coding sequence is TGTGCCAGCAGATCGGGGGGGGTTCCCTATGGCTACACCTTC.

The chain uses TRBV20-1 and TRBJ1-1; TRBD1 matches 8 bases. The CDR3 runs 14 residues. Germline-derived CDR1 and CDR2 are DFQATT and SNEGSKA (reference sequence). CDR3 DNA sequence: TGCAGGGCTCGATCCCTAGGACAGGGAGATATGGCTTTCTTT. This translates into CRARSLGQGDMAFF.

This clonotype has a count of ten or more. This chain connects TRBV7-2 to TRBJ2-7; maybe TRBD2 (7 bases). Trimming took off 5 bases at V and 4 bases at J, with 18 bases between the two ends. Germline loops: CDR1 SGHTA, CDR2 FQGNSA. CDR3 length: 15 residues. CDR3 amino acids: CASSRAGGAEYEQYF. Written as DNA, the CDR3 is TGTGCCAGCAGCCGCGCTGGGGGGGCCGAATACGAGCAGTACTTC.

V and J are TRBV18 and TRBJ2-5; D unresolved. V was clipped by 0 bases and J by 0 bases, with 8 bases between them. The germline CDR1 and CDR2 sequences are KGHSH and LQKENI. The CDR3 is made up of 15 amino acids. CDR3 in DNA: TGTGCCAGCTCACCACCGACCGTAAACCAAGAGACCCAGTACTTC. As protein: CASSPPTVNQETQYF. The full variable domain, with the rest looked up from reference TRBV18 and TRBJ2-5, is NAGVMQNPRHLVRRRGQEARLRCSPMKGHSHVYWYRQLPEEGLKFMVYLQKENIIDESGMPKERFSAEFPKEGPSILRIQQVVRGDSAAYFCASSPPTVNQETQYFGPGTRLLVL.

The sample holds a few counts of this clonotype. The chain combines TRBV3-1 with TRBJ2-5; D is ambiguous. The CDR3 runs to 15 residues. Germline assignment: CDR1 LGHDT and CDR2 YNNKEL (reference sequence). Between the trimmed V and J ends, which lost 0 bases and 7 bases, there was a span of 15 bases. This CDR3 is CASSQELTGRGTQYF. The DNA of the CDR3 is TGTGCCAGCAGCCAAGAGCTGACCGGAAGAGGGACCCAGTACTTC.

The chain carries TRBV6-6 and TRBJ1-6, with D unresolved. The CDR3 runs 13 residues. Germline V CDR1 and CDR2: MNHNY, SVGAGI (reference sequence). V lost 2 bases and J lost 7, with 6 bases in between. In DNA, the CDR3 is TGTGCCAGCAGTTACATCGAAAATTCACCCCTCCACTTT. It translates to CASSYIENSPLHF.

This clonotype was seen ten or more times. The chain recombines TRBV12-3 or TRBV12-4 with TRBJ2-3, with TRBD1 matching over 8 bases. V shed 5 bases, J shed 11 bases, and the junction held 6 bases outside the gene matches. The CDR3 spans 12 residues. The CDR3 region has the DNA TGTGCCAGCAGTCCACAGGGGGTTGTGCAGTATTTT. Translating it yields CASSPQGVVQYF.

This clonotype was recorded many times. The chain is built from TRBV12-3 or TRBV12-4 and TRBJ2-3; D is unresolved. V lost 3 bases and J lost 1, with 8 bases in between. This CDR3 is built from 14 residues. The CDR3 loop reads CASSLARGTDTQYF. CDR3 sequence (DNA): TGTGCCAGCAGTTTGGCCCGGGGCACAGATACGCAGTATTTT.

This clonotype was recorded at least ten times. The chain has TRBV20-1 and TRBJ2-7; D remains ambiguous. CDR1 is DFQATT, CDR2 SNEGSKA, per germline (reference sequence). V was trimmed by 3 bases and J by 1 base, leaving 13 bases between them. The CDR3 covers 14 residues. The CDR3, as DNA: TGCAGTGCTAGTCCAGGCGGCAGATCCTACGAGCAGTACTTC. Encoded protein: CSASPGGRSYEQYF.

This clonotype was picked up many times. V usage is TRBV18 and J usage is TRBJ1-1; D unclear. This CDR3 spans 12 amino acids. Germline V lookup: CDR1 KGHSH, CDR2 LQKENI. V was pared by 5 bases and J by 6 bases, with 10 bases between. The CDR3 is CASSESDPEAFF. DNA of the CDR3: TGTGCCAGCTCAGAGTCGGACCCTGAAGCTTTCTTT.

A few counts support this clonotype. The CDR3 coding sequence is TGTGCCAGCACGGGACAAGAGCTTAACTATGGCTACACCTTC. Translating it yields CASTGQELNYGYTF. The gene calls are TRBV2 and TRBJ1-2, with a possible D match to TRBD1 (6 bases). The germline V and J ends were trimmed by 7 bases and 1 base, with 13 bases remaining between them. The germline CDR1 and CDR2 sequences are SNHLY and FYNNEI. The CDR3 spans 14 residues.

There are many counts of this clonotype. The gene calls are TRBV20-1 and TRBJ1-1; weak D call: TRBD1 (5 bases). Germline lookup yields CDR1 DFQATT and CDR2 SNEGSKA (reference sequence). The CDR3 consists of 14 residues. V was trimmed by 2 bases and J by 0 bases, leaving 10 bases between them. The CDR3 loop is CSARHGGVNTEAFF. Written as DNA, the CDR3 is TGCAGTGCTAGACACGGGGGGGTGAACACTGAAGCTTTCTTT.